This T cell receptor (beta chain) emerged from a study of identical twins. The sample holds a few counts of this clonotype. Its specificity is not known. TCRdb analysed the 5' RACE reads with MiXCR anew, one entry per CDR3 protein. Of approximately 350,000 distinct CDR3 sequences in the sample, around an eighth were seen once. Findings and caveats of the study: Monozygotic twin pairs showed more out-of-frame TCR alpha sharing than models estimated.

The germline V gene has CDR1 MNHEY and CDR2 SVGAGI. V shed 8 bases, J shed 7 bases, and the junction held 1 base outside the gene matches. The CDR3 covers 12 residues. These data were also filed under a second study, of yellow fever vaccine responses in identical twins.

The specimen was CD8+ T cells sorted from blood. The sequence was obtained from a woman under 30 in good health. The V call is TRBV6-5, the J call TRBJ2-1, with 11 bases that match TRBD2. The CDR3 protein is CASGTSGNEQFF. CDR3 sequence (DNA): TGTGCCAGCGGGACTAGCGGAAATGAGCAGTTCTTC.